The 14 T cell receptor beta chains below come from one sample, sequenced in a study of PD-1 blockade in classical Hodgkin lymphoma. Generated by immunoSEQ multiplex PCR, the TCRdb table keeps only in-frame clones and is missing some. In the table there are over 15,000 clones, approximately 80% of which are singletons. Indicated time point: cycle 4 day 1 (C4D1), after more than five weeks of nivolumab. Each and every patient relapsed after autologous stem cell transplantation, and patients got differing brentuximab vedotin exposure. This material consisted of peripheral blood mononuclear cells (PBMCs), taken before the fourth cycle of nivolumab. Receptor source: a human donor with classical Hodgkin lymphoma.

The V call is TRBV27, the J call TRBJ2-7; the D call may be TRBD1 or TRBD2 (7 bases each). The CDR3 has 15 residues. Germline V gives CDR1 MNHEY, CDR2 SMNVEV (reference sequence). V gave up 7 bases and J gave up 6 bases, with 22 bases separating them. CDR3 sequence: CASNPLDDREGEQYF. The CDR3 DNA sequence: TGTGCCAGCAACCCCCTAGATGACAGGGAGGGCGAGCAGTACTTC.

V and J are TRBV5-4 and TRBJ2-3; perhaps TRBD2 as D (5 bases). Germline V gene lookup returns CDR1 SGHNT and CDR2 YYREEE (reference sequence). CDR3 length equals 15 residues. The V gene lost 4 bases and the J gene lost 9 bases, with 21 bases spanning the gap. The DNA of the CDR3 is TGTGCCAGCAGCGTACCGGGAAATCCGCGAGGGACGCAGTATTTT. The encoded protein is CASSVPGNPRGTQYF.

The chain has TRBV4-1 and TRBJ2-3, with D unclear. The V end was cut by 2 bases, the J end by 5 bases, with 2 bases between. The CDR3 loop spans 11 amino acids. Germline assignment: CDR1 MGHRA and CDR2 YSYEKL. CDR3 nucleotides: TGCGCCAGCAGCCAAAGAGATACGCAGTATTTT. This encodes CASSQRDTQYF.

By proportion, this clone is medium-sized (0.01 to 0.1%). The CDR3 nucleotides are TGTGCCAGCACGGACAACTATGGCTACACCTTC. Its protein is CASTDNYGYTF. The chain recombines TRBV2 with TRBJ1-2; D is unclear. The length of the CDR3 is 11 residues. Trimming cost V 7 bases and J 2 bases, with 5 bases left between them. Germline assignment: CDR1 SNHLY and CDR2 FYNNEI.

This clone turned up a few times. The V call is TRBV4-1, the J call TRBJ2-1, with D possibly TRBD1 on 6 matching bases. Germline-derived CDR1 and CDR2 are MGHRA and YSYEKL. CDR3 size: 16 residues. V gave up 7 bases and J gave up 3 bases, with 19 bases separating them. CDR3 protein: CASTHSGVWSYNEQFF. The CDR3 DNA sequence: TGCGCCAGCACCCACTCAGGGGTGTGGAGCTACAATGAGCAGTTCTTC.

As DNA, the CDR3 is TGTGCCAGCAGTTATTTGAGACTAGCCGGGACAGATACGCAGTATTTT. Translating gives CASSYLRLAGTDTQYF. This chain uses TRBV6-6 with TRBJ2-3, with 7 bases matching TRBD2. V dropped 3 bases and J dropped 3; count of bases not matched to a gene: 9. There are 16 residues in the CDR3. CDR1 and CDR2 from the germline V gene are MNHNY and SVGAGI (reference sequence).

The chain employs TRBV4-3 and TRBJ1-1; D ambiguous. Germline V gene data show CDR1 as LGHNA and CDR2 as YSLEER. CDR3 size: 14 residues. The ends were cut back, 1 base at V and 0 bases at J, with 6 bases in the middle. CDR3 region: CASSQGPMNTEAFF. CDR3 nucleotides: TGCGCCAGCAGCCAAGGGCCCATGAACACTGAAGCTTTCTTT.

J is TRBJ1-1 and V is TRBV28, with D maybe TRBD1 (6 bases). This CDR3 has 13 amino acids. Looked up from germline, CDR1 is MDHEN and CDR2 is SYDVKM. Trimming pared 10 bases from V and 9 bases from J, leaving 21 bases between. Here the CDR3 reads CATGDHQIHQAFF. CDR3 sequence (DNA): TGTGCCACAGGGGACCACCAAATCCATCAAGCTTTCTTT.

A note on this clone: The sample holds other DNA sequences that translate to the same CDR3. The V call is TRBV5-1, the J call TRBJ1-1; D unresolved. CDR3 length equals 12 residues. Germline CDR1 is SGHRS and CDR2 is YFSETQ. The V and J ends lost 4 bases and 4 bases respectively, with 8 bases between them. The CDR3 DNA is TGCGCCAGCAGCCCCGGTGGCACTGAAGCTTTCTTT. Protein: CASSPGGTEAFF.

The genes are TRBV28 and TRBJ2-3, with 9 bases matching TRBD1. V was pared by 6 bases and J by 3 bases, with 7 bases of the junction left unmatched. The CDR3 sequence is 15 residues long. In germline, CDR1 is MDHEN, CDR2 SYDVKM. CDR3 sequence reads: CASSPGTGRTDTQYF. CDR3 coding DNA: TGTGCCAGCAGCCCCGGGACAGGGAGGACAGATACGCAGTATTTT.

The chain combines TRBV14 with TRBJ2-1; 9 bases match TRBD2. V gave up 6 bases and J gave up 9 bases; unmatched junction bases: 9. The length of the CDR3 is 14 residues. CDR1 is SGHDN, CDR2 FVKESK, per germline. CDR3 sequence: CASRGGGGAREQFF. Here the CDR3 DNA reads TGTGCCAGCAGGGGTGGCGGGGGGGCACGTGAGCAGTTCTTC. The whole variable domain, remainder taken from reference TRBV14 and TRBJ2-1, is EAGVTQFPSHSVIEKGQTVTLRCDPISGHDNLYWYRRVMGKEIKFLLHFVKESKQDESGMPNNRFLAERTGGTYSTLKVQPAELEDSGVYFCASRGGGGAREQFFGPGTRLTVL.

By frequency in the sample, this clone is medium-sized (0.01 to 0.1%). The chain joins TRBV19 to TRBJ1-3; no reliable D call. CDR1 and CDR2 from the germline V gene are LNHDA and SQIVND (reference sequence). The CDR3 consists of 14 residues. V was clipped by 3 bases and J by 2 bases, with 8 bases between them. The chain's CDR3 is CASSIDGPGNTIYF. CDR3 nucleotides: TGTGCCAGTAGTATCGACGGCCCTGGAAACACCATATATTTT. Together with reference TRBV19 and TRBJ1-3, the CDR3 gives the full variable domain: DGGITQSPKYLFRKEGQNVTLSCEQNLNHDAMYWYRQDPGQGLRLIYYSQIVNDFQKGDIAEGYSVSREKKESFPLTVTSAQKNPTAFYLCASSIDGPGNTIYFGEGSWLTVV.

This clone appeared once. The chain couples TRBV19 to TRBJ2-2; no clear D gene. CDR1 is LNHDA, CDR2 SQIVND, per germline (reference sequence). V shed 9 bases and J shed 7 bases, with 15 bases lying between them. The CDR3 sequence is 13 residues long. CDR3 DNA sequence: TGTGCCAGCCTGTGGGTAGGCGGCGGGGAGCTGTTTTTT. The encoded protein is CASLWVGGGELFF. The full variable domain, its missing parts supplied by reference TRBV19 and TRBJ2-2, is DGGITQSPKYLFRKEGQNVTLSCEQNLNHDAMYWYRQDPGQGLRLIYYSQIVNDFQKGDIAEGYSVSREKKESFPLTVTSAQKNPTAFYLCASLWVGGGELFFGEGSRLTVL.

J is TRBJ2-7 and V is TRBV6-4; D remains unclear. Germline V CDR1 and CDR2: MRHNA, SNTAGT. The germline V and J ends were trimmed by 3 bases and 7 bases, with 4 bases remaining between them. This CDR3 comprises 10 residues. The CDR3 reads CASSEWEQYF. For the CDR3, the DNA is TGTGCCAGCAGTGAGTGGGAGCAGTACTTC.